These 14 T cell receptor beta chains share one sample of origin, sequenced in a study of T cell responses to AZD1222 COVID-19 vaccine. Method: immunoSEQ multiplex PCR; TCRdb's copy keeps in-frame clones and lacks some. Of some 150,000 clones listed, 92% are singletons. The sequences come from peripheral blood, collected on day 0 of AZD1222 vaccination. These receptors all come from an adult in good health.

The chain has TRBV30 and TRBJ1-4, with D unclear. The CDR3 consists of 13 residues. In germline, CDR1 is GTSNPN, CDR2 SVGIG (reference sequence). Trimming removed 4 bases at V and 3 bases at J, with 9 bases between. The CDR3 region has the DNA TGTGCCTGGAAAAGTGGGGCTAATGAAAAACTGTTTTTT. Its protein is CAWKSGANEKLFF.

Points on this clone: Distinct nucleotide sequences in the sample also encode this CDR3. CDR3 loop: CATSRRDQPQHF. The DNA of the CDR3 is TGTGCCACCTCCAGGCGGGATCAGCCCCAGCATTTT. This chain connects TRBV15 to TRBJ1-5, with no clear D. The CDR3 totals 12 residues. Trimming took 8 bases from V and 5 from J, leaving 10 bases between them. CDR1 LNHNV and CDR2 YYDKDF come from the germline V gene (reference sequence).

J is TRBJ1-5 and V is TRBV4-2, with TRBD1 as a possible D gene (5 bases). Trimming removed 2 bases from V and 7 bases from J, with 18 bases in between. Germline lookup yields CDR1 LGHNA and CDR2 YNFKEQ. The CDR3 has 16 amino acids. The CDR3 protein is CASSQTPYRGDQPQHF. CDR3 in DNA: TGTGCCAGCAGCCAAACCCCCTATAGGGGCGACCAGCCCCAGCATTTT.

The rearrangement links TRBV5-5 to TRBJ1-2; D not certain. CDR1 and CDR2 from the germline V gene are SGHKS and YYEKEE (reference sequence). The CDR3 spans 13 residues. Trimming cost V 3 bases and J 6 bases, with 12 bases left between them. This CDR3 reads CASSWAREDGYTF. Written as DNA, the CDR3 is TGTGCCAGCAGCTGGGCCCGGGAAGATGGCTACACCTTC.

The chain recombines TRBV5-1 with TRBJ1-2; the D is unclear. Germline V lookup: CDR1 SGHRS, CDR2 YFSETQ. Trimming took off 2 bases at V and 1 base at J, with 9 bases between the two ends. CDR3 size: 14 residues. The CDR3 DNA sequence: TGCGCCAGCAGCTTATCTCCGGTTAACTATGGCTACACCTTC. Translated: CASSLSPVNYGYTF.

This clone was observed once. This sequence joins TRBV4-1 and TRBJ1-5; 7 nucleotides match TRBD1. The CDR3 is 13 amino acids. J was trimmed by 7 bases and V by 5 bases; bases with no gene match: 5. CDR1 is MGHRA, CDR2 YSYEKL, per germline. CDR3 region: CASSSLRGQPQHF. CDR3 nucleotide sequence: TGCGCCAGCAGCAGCCTCAGGGGGCAGCCCCAGCATTTT.

This chain connects TRBV7-2 to TRBJ2-3; either TRBD1 or TRBD2 may supply D (5 bases each). V was clipped by 6 bases and J by 1 base, with 14 bases between them. From germline, CDR1 is SGHTA and CDR2 FQGNSA. The CDR3 runs 15 residues. The CDR3 region has the DNA TGTGCCAGCAGACGTTCGAGGGGTGGCACAGATACGCAGTATTTT. This translates into CASRRSRGGTDTQYF. Using reference TRBV7-2 and TRBJ2-3 for the parts outside the CDR3, the full variable domain is GAGVSQSPSNKVTEKGKDVELRCDPISGHTALYWYRQSLGQGLEFLIYFQGNSAPDKSGLPSDRFSAERTGGSVSTLTIQRTQQEDSAVYLCASRRSRGGTDTQYFGPGTRLTVL.

This chain's CDR3 is CASSYAALGTEAFF. The CDR3 nucleotides are TGTGCCAGCAGTTATGCGGCGTTGGGCACTGAAGCTTTCTTT. The chain is built from TRBV6-5 and TRBJ1-1; no definite D call. This CDR3 contains 14 residues. Germline V gives CDR1 MNHEY, CDR2 SVGAGI. V gave up 3 bases and J gave up 4 bases, with 12 bases separating them.

The chain is built from TRBV7-2 and TRBJ2-5, with 15 bases aligning to TRBD2. The ends lost 1 base at V and 9 bases at J; junction bases unmatched: 0. Germline CDR1 is SGHTA and CDR2 is FQGNSA. CDR3 length equals 14 residues. The CDR3, as DNA: TGTGCCAGCAGCTTAGGGACTAGCGGGGGGGCCCAGTACTTC. This sequence encodes CASSLGTSGGAQYF.

The rearrangement uses TRBV5-1 and TRBJ1-6, with D hard to call. V was trimmed by 5 bases and J by 3 bases, leaving 9 bases between them. Germline V gene data show CDR1 as SGHRS and CDR2 as YFSETQ. This CDR3 comprises 14 residues. The CDR3 here is CASRAVDYNSPLHF. The CDR3 nucleotides read TGCGCCAGCAGGGCAGTCGACTATAATTCACCCCTCCACTTT.

As concerns this clone: Its ends do not fully match the called genes, so a read error is possible. The chain recombines TRBV7-7 with TRBJ2-5, with a tentative D call TRBD2 (6 bases). The CDR3 loop spans 13 amino acids. Germline V gene sequence: CDR1 SSHAT, CDR2 FNYEAQ (reference sequence). The CDR3 sequence: CASSLEAEGTQYF. The DNA for the CDR3 is TGTGCTAGCAGCTTAGAAGCGGAGGGGACCCAGTACTTC.

This chain uses TRBV4-1 with TRBJ1-3; D is unclear. V was clipped by 4 bases and J by 7 bases, with 8 bases between them. Germline CDR1 reads MGHRA; CDR2 reads YSYEKL. The CDR3 loop spans 12 amino acids. The DNA for the CDR3 is TGCGCCAGCAGCCTTCGGGGTAACACCATATATTTT. Amino acids: CASSLRGNTIYF.

V and J are TRBV4-2 and TRBJ1-2; 9 nucleotides line up with TRBD1. With V trimmed by 0 bases and J by 10 bases, 9 bases remained unmatched. Looked up from germline, CDR1 is LGHNA and CDR2 is YNFKEQ. The CDR3 consists of 15 residues. CDR3 sequence: CASSQDLGQGVDYTF. The CDR3 bases are TGTGCCAGCAGCCAAGATCTGGGACAGGGCGTCGACTACACCTTC.

DNA for the CDR3: TGTGCCAGCAGCAAGGGACAGAACACAGATACGCAGTATTTT. Translation gives CASSKGQNTDTQYF. This rearrangement joins TRBV5-4 to TRBJ2-3, with 7 bases identical to TRBD1. The CDR3 covers 14 residues. V shed 4 bases, J shed 2 bases, and the junction held 4 bases outside the gene matches. In germline, CDR1 is SGHNT, CDR2 YYREEE (reference sequence).